A single TCR beta chain is shown here with its context. Its antigen is not known. Assay used: immunoSEQ multiplex PCR; TCRdb lists only in-frame clones, some missing. Of under 200,000 clones detected, more than 75% appear once; the ten largest clones hold nearly 1%. With V trimmed by 2 bases and J by 1 base, 3 bases remained unmatched. Germline CDR1 LGHNA, CDR2 YNFKEQ. CDR3 length equals 15 residues. This sample is drawn from a study of T cell responses to AZD1222 COVID-19 vaccine. Study-level findings and limits: Sampling captured repertoires only after the peak T cell response. There were vaccine-associated CD4 TCRs across spike, dominant at 160-218 and 743-854. Donors were chiefly white British, with a greater number of females, and clonal diversity was perhaps underestimated.

J is TRBJ1-1 and V is TRBV4-2; 8 bases align to TRBD1. This TCR was recovered from an adult in good health. Material: peripheral blood, obtained on day 0 of AZD1222 vaccination. The CDR3 nucleotides read TGTGCCAGCAGCCAAATGGGGACAGGGAACACTGAAGCTTTCTTT. Protein sequence: CASSQMGTGNTEAFF.